This TCR beta chain was profiled in a study of monozygotic twins with cystic fibrosis. Turning to the study itself: With about 15 PCR cycles, barcoded libraries came from roughly 3 micrograms of fragmented DNA.

Method: immunoSEQ multiplex PCR; TCRdb's copy keeps in-frame clones and lacks some. The sample yields around 34,000 clones, 92% seen once. Germline V gene data show CDR1 as MNHNS and CDR2 as SASEGT. The CDR3 contains 12 residues. About this clone: One end of the junction is discordant with germline, which a read error may explain.

Sequenced sample: blood. The J gene is TRBJ2-7, the V gene TRBV6-1; D is possibly TRBD1 or TRBD2 (5 bases each). The source is a girl aged 2-10 years with cystic fibrosis. In DNA form, the CDR3 reads TGTGCCAGCAGTGAAACCCGGGACGATGCACTCTTC. Translated: CASSETRDDALF.